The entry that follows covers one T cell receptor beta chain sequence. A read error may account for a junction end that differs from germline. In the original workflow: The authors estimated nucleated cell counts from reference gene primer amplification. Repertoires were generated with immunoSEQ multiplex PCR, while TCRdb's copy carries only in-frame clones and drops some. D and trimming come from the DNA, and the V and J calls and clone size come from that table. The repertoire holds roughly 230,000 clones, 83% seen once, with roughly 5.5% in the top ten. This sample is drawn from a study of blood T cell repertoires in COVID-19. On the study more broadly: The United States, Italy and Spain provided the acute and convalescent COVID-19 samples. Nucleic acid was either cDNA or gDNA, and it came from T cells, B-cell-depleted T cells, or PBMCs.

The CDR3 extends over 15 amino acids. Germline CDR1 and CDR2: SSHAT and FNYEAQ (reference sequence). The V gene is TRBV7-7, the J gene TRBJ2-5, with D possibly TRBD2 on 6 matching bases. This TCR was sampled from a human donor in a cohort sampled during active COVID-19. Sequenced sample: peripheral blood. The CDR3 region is CASSPAGLPGETQYF. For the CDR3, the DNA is TGTGCTAGCAGCCCTGCGGGGCTCCCGGGGGAGACCCAGTACTTC.